The 23 T cell receptor beta chains presented below share a single source sample, sequenced in a study of T cells in Graves' hyperthyroidism and ophthalmopathy. RNA transcripts provided the source from which TCR beta CDR3 regions were amplified. A set of HTBI primers served as the primers for a first-round RT-PCR of the TCR CDR3. MiXCR, run by TCRdb on the multiplex PCR reads, gives a single entry per CDR3 protein. The sample comprises fewer than 650,000 distinct CDR3 sequences, around 14% of which are singletons, and approximately 5.7% rests with the top ten. The sequenced sample was blood. The source of these receptors is a woman aged 25 to 45 with Graves' hyperthyroidism that later progressed to Graves' ophthalmopathy.

In this sample, this clonotype turned up many times. The J gene is TRBJ1-1, the V gene TRBV28; possibly TRBD1 for D (5 bases). The CDR3 runs to 13 residues. Germline values: CDR1 MDHEN, CDR2 SYDVKM. Deletions cut 6 bases from V and 4 bases from J, with 12 bases between. The CDR3 sequence is CASRRGFTTEAFF. The CDR3 nucleotides read TGTGCCAGCAGACGGGGGTTTACCACTGAAGCTTTCTTT.

This clonotype appeared many times. This sequence joins TRBV12-3 or TRBV12-4 and TRBJ2-1, with D possibly called TRBD1 or TRBD2 (5 bases each). This CDR3 is built from 14 residues. V lost 3 bases and J 7 bases, leaving 13 bases between the germline ends. The CDR3 region is CASSFGGLTNEQFF. CDR3 coding DNA: TGTGCCAGCAGTTTTGGGGGTTTGACGAATGAGCAGTTCTTC.

This clonotype was picked up many times. This chain links TRBV30 with TRBJ2-2, with TRBD2 matching over 8 bases. The CDR3 consists of 16 residues. V was clipped by 5 bases and J by 4 bases; unmatched bases: 12. Germline V CDR1 and CDR2: GTSNPN, SVGIG (reference sequence). The CDR3: CAWGRAGVGGTGELFF. In nucleotides, the CDR3 is TGTGCCTGGGGGCGAGCGGGAGTGGGGGGCACCGGGGAGCTGTTTTTT.

This clonotype was recorded a few times. V gene TRBV30 combines with J gene TRBJ1-2; D uncertain. V lost 4 bases and J lost 8, with 14 bases in between. Germline V CDR1 and CDR2: GTSNPN, SVGIG (reference sequence). The CDR3 runs 12 residues. Written as DNA, the CDR3 is TGTGCCTGGACGACCCCCGGAGGGGGCTACACCTTC. It specifies CAWTTPGGGYTF.

This clonotype was recorded a few times. The chain couples TRBV7-9 to TRBJ2-7; D is possibly TRBD1 or TRBD2 (5 bases each). There are 15 residues in the CDR3. V lost 0 bases and J lost 4, with 13 bases in between. Germline assignment: CDR1 SEHNR and CDR2 FQNEAQ (reference sequence). The CDR3 DNA is TGTGCCAGCAGCTTAGCTGGGGGAGCAACATACGAGCAGTACTTC. Its translation is CASSLAGGATYEQYF.

At least ten counts were recorded for this clonotype. This sequence joins TRBV7-2 and TRBJ1-2, with D perhaps matching TRBD1 (5 bases). V shed 3 bases and J shed 2 bases, with 13 bases lying between them. The germline CDR1 and CDR2 sequences are SGHTA and FQGNSA. The CDR3 covers 15 residues. The CDR3 spells CASSFTLWDNYGYTF. The DNA for the CDR3 is TGTGCCAGCAGCTTTACTCTCTGGGACAACTATGGCTACACCTTC. Looking up the rest from reference TRBV7-2 and TRBJ1-2 gives the full variable domain: GAGVSQSPSNKVTEKGKDVELRCDPISGHTALYWYRQSLGQGLEFLIYFQGNSAPDKSGLPSDRFSAERTGGSVSTLTIQRTQQEDSAVYLCASSFTLWDNYGYTFGSGTRLTVV.

At least ten counts were recorded for this clonotype. V is TRBV30 and J is TRBJ1-5; D is ambiguous. The V gene lost 2 bases and the J gene lost 5 bases, with 16 bases spanning the gap. The V gene's germline CDR1 is GTSNPN and CDR2 SVGIG (reference sequence). The CDR3 has 15 amino acids. This CDR3 reads CAWSMGIGLYQPQHF. In DNA, the CDR3 is TGTGCCTGGAGTATGGGGATAGGGCTCTATCAGCCCCAGCATTTT.

In its sample, this clonotype was seen many times. This sequence joins TRBV2 and TRBJ2-6; 7 bases match TRBD1. CDR1 is SNHLY, CDR2 FYNNEI, per germline. V lost 4 bases, J lost 0 bases, and 3 bases stayed unmatched. The CDR3 has 16 residues. The CDR3 DNA sequence: TGTGCCAGCAGTGTAAACAGGGGCTCTGGGGCCAACGTCCTGACTTTC. It codes for CASSVNRGSGANVLTF.

This clonotype has at least ten counts. At one end, the junction sequence differs from germline, possibly due to a read error. The V call is TRBV12-3 or TRBV12-4, the J call TRBJ2-1; TRBD2 matches 9 bases. The CDR3 extends over 14 amino acids. The CDR3 loop is CASSLAGSQGEQFF. As DNA, the CDR3 is TGTGCCAGCAGTCTAGCGGGGTCGCAGGGTGAGCAGTTCTTC.

The chain joins TRBV6-2 or TRBV6-3 to TRBJ2-3; D may be TRBD2 (5 bases). CDR3 size: 16 residues. Germline V gene lookup returns CDR1 MNHEY and CDR2 SVGEGT. Trimming removed 4 bases at V and 2 bases at J, with 16 bases between. The CDR3: CASSSPSRGFTDTQYF. The CDR3 DNA reads TGTGCCAGCAGTTCCCCCTCGCGAGGGTTCACAGATACGCAGTATTTT.

There are many counts of this clonotype. The CDR3 DNA reads TGTGCCAGCAGCCCTGTTGGGATCGACGAGCAGTACTTC. This sequence encodes CASSPVGIDEQYF. The chain recombines TRBV3-1 with TRBJ2-7; D is unresolved. The V gene lost 4 bases and the J gene lost 5 bases, with 12 bases spanning the gap. There are 13 residues in the CDR3. Germline CDR1 and CDR2: LGHDT and YNNKEL (reference sequence).

The V and J genes are TRBV19 and TRBJ2-1, with a possible D match to TRBD2 (6 bases). CDR3 length equals 15 residues. In germline, CDR1 is LNHDA, CDR2 SQIVND (reference sequence). Trimming pared 4 bases from V and 4 bases from J, leaving 14 bases between. The CDR3 region is CASSNWEAEYNEQFF. The CDR3 DNA reads TGTGCCAGTAGTAATTGGGAGGCCGAATACAATGAGCAGTTCTTC.

This clonotype was observed a handful of times. The chain carries TRBV7-9 and TRBJ2-7; 8 nucleotides match TRBD2. Germline-derived CDR1 and CDR2 are SEHNR and FQNEAQ (reference sequence). V lost 6 bases, J lost 3 bases, and 7 bases stayed unmatched. There are 14 residues in the CDR3. The chain's CDR3 is CASSPPGGDYEQYF. CDR3 bases: TGTGCCAGCAGTCCCCCCGGGGGGGACTACGAGCAGTACTTC.

This clonotype was detected only a few times. The chain joins TRBV20-1 to TRBJ2-7; D remains unclear. The germline V gene encodes CDR1 DFQATT and CDR2 SNEGSKA (reference sequence). The CDR3 consists of 13 residues. Trimming took off 3 bases at V and 0 bases at J, with 9 bases between the two ends. Written as DNA, the CDR3 is TGCAGTGCTAGGGGCGACACCTCCTACGAGCAGTACTTC. Translation: CSARGDTSYEQYF.

The table lists this clonotype with many counts. The chain carries TRBV7-9 and TRBJ2-5, with unresolved D. The CDR3 has 13 residues. Germline V gives CDR1 SEHNR, CDR2 FQNEAQ (reference sequence). V lost 6 bases, J lost 2 bases, and 10 bases lay in between. Here the CDR3 reads CASRRGLQETQYF. As DNA, the CDR3 is TGTGCCAGCAGAAGAGGCTTACAAGAGACCCAGTACTTC.

In its sample, this clonotype was seen many times. The J gene is TRBJ2-5, the V gene TRBV11-2; 10 bases map to TRBD2. Germline CDR1 reads SGHAT; CDR2 reads FQNNGV. Germline trimming cut 4 bases from V and 2 bases from J; bases unmatched to any gene: 10. The CDR3 totals 17 residues. The CDR3 nucleotides read TGTGCCAGCAGCTGGGGGGCTGGACTAGCGGTTCAAGAGACCCAGTACTTC. It yields the protein CASSWGAGLAVQETQYF. Full variable domain (remainder filled in from reference TRBV11-2 and TRBJ2-5): EAGVAQSPRYKIIEKRQSVAFWCNPISGHATLYWYQQILGQGPKLLIQFQNNGVVDDSQLPKDRFSAERLKGVDSTLKIQPAKLEDSAVYLCASSWGAGLAVQETQYFGPGTRLLVL.

There are many counts of this clonotype. V and J are TRBV30 and TRBJ2-5; 13 bases agree with TRBD2. The trim removed 0 bases at V and 2 bases at J, leaving 12 bases unmatched. Germline CDR1 is GTSNPN and CDR2 is SVGIG (reference sequence). CDR3 length equals 19 residues. The CDR3 nucleotides are TGTGCCTGGAGTGTAACCCGGACTAGCGGGAGCAGAGGGCAAGAGACCCAGTACTTC. Translated, it gives CAWSVTRTSGSRGQETQYF.

This clonotype was seen ten or more times. The chain is built from TRBV6-2 or TRBV6-3 and TRBJ2-7; D is ambiguous. From germline, CDR1 is MNHEY and CDR2 SVGEGT. This CDR3 comprises 12 residues. The ends were cut back, 6 bases at V and 2 bases at J, with 8 bases in the middle. The chain's CDR3 is CASRAFPYEQYF. The CDR3 DNA is TGTGCCAGCAGAGCCTTCCCCTACGAGCAGTACTTC.

Ten or more counts support this clonotype. The rearrangement uses TRBV19 and TRBJ2-5, with 12 nucleotides matching TRBD2. Per the germline V gene, CDR1 is LNHDA and CDR2 is SQIVND (reference sequence). J gave up 5 bases and V 0 bases, and 7 bases lay outside the gene matches. This CDR3 has 17 amino acids. This CDR3 is CASSIDLTSGRDETQYF. CDR3 DNA sequence: TGTGCCAGTAGTATAGACCTGACTAGCGGGAGAGACGAGACCCAGTACTTC. The full variable domain, with the rest looked up from reference TRBV19 and TRBJ2-5, is DGGITQSPKYLFRKEGQNVTLSCEQNLNHDAMYWYRQDPGQGLRLIYYSQIVNDFQKGDIAEGYSVSREKKESFPLTVTSAQKNPTAFYLCASSIDLTSGRDETQYFGPGTRLLVL.

This clonotype has at least ten counts. The CDR3 region has the DNA TGTGCCAGCAGCTTAGCCACAGCATGGCAAGATACGCAGTATTTT. Translating it yields CASSLATAWQDTQYF. The chain carries TRBV7-2 and TRBJ2-3, with D hard to call. Trimming took 0 bases from V and 5 from J, leaving 12 bases between them. There are 15 residues in the CDR3. Germline V gives CDR1 SGHTA, CDR2 FQGNSA. Full variable domain (remainder filled in from reference TRBV7-2 and TRBJ2-3): GAGVSQSPSNKVTEKGKDVELRCDPISGHTALYWYRQSLGQGLEFLIYFQGNSAPDKSGLPSDRFSAERTGGSVSTLTIQRTQQEDSAVYLCASSLATAWQDTQYFGPGTRLTVL.

This clonotype has at least ten counts. This chain connects TRBV12-3 or TRBV12-4 to TRBJ2-5; D may be TRBD1 (6 bases). This CDR3 spans 15 amino acids. V was clipped by 4 bases and J by 1 base, with 13 bases between them. CDR3 amino acids: CASSSSTGLQETQYF. The CDR3 region has the DNA TGTGCCAGCAGTTCTAGTACAGGGCTCCAAGAGACCCAGTACTTC.

This clonotype was observed a handful of times. The rearrangement uses TRBV27 and TRBJ1-1, with D uncertain. There are 14 residues in the CDR3. The V gene lost 6 bases and the J gene lost 5 bases, with 16 bases spanning the gap. Germline CDR1 and CDR2: MNHEY and SMNVEV (reference sequence). CDR3 DNA: TGTGCCAGCAGGAATTATGGGAGTGGAACTGAAGCTTTCTTT. Encoded protein: CASRNYGSGTEAFF.

Ten or more counts support this clonotype. The chain carries TRBV11-1 and TRBJ2-2; weak D call: TRBD1 (5 bases). CDR3 length: 16 residues. Trimming took 4 bases from V and 0 from J, leaving 12 bases between them. Germline V CDR1 and CDR2: SGHAT, FQDESV (reference sequence). The chain's CDR3 is CASSWGPVTNTGELFF. The CDR3 region has the DNA TGTGCCAGCAGCTGGGGCCCAGTCACGAACACCGGGGAGCTGTTTTTT.